The 6 T cell receptor beta chains below were found in one sample sequenced in a study of T cells in Graves' hyperthyroidism and ophthalmopathy. Using RNA transcripts as the source, TCR beta CDR3 regions were amplified. The HTBI primer set was used in a first-round RT-PCR of the TCR CDR3. TCRdb recomputed calls from the multiplex PCR reads with MiXCR, one row per CDR3 protein. Here the sample spans 600,000 to 700,000 distinct CDR3 sequences, less than 45% being singletons. The sequencing sample was made of peripheral blood or thyroid tissue (not recorded which). Source of these receptors: an adult man with Graves' disease, either hyperthyroidism or ophthalmopathy (not recorded which).

The rearrangement links TRBV12-3 or TRBV12-4 to TRBJ2-7; D possibly corresponds to TRBD1 (6 bases). The ends were cut back, 6 bases at V and 2 bases at J, with 23 bases in the middle. The CDR3 length is 17 residues. Written as DNA, the CDR3 is TGTGCCAGCAGCCAAGATCTAGGGGGAGTGAGAACCTACGAGCAGTACTTC. Residues: CASSQDLGGVRTYEQYF.

This clonotype has a handful of counts. CDR3 amino acids: CSARDRISGELFF. CDR3 nucleotides: TGCAGTGCTAGAGATCGCATCTCCGGGGAGCTGTTTTTT. V usage is TRBV20-1 and J usage is TRBJ2-2, with D hard to call. The CDR3 covers 13 residues. The V end lost 0 bases, the J end lost 6 bases, and 8 bases lay between the germline ends. Germline CDR1 and CDR2: DFQATT and SNEGSKA (reference sequence).

The CDR3 here is CASSQGWGGYTF. The CDR3 nucleotides are TGTGCCAGCAGCCAAGGCTGGGGTGGCTACACCTTC. The chain is built from TRBV3-1 and TRBJ1-2; D is uncertain. From germline, CDR1 is LGHDT and CDR2 YNNKEL (reference sequence). Trimming left V 1 base short and J 7 bases short, with 7 bases between. The CDR3 runs 12 residues.

This clonotype has more than one count but fewer than ten. This chain uses TRBV12-3 or TRBV12-4 with TRBJ1-3; 7 bases agree with TRBD1. The CDR3 is made up of 16 amino acids. The trim removed 4 bases at V and 2 bases at J, leaving 8 bases unmatched. CDR3 sequence: CASSSRKTGAGNTIYF. CDR3 DNA: TGTGCCAGCAGTTCTCGTAAAACAGGGGCTGGAAACACCATATATTTT.

V usage is TRBV11-2 and J usage is TRBJ1-2; 9 bases line up with TRBD1. V lost 6 bases, J lost 6 bases, and 11 bases stayed unmatched. The CDR3 is 15 residues long. The germline gives CDR1 SGHAT, CDR2 FQNNGV. CDR3 in amino acids: CASSPPGQGVDGYTF. Written as DNA, the CDR3 is TGTGCCAGCAGTCCTCCGGGACAGGGAGTGGATGGCTACACCTTC.

A few counts support this clonotype. The chain combines TRBV7-9 with TRBJ1-5, with D tentatively TRBD1 (5 bases). The germline V gene has CDR1 SEHNR and CDR2 FQNEAQ (reference sequence). Deletions cut 3 bases from V and 7 bases from J, with 13 bases between. There are 14 residues in the CDR3. CDR3 coding DNA: TGTGCCAGCAGCTTGTGGGGCGCGGGGCAGCCCCAGCATTTT. This gives the protein CASSLWGAGQPQHF. The whole variable domain, filled in from reference TRBV7-9 and TRBJ1-5, reads DTGVSQNPRHKITKRGQNVTFRCDPISEHNRLYWYRQTLGQGPEFLTYFQNEAQLEKSRLLSDRFSAERPKGSFSTLEIQRTEQGDSAMYLCASSLWGAGQPQHFGDGTRLSIL.